Listed below are T cell receptor beta chains from one sample, sequenced in a study of cytomegalovirus exposure and HLA in healthy donors. The table came from immunoSEQ multiplex PCR; TCRdb's copy has only in-frame clones and leaves some out. Found here are some 150,000 clones, roughly 76% of them singletons; the top ten hold 1.5% to 2%. The material sequenced was PBMCs. The source of these receptors is a female donor in good health and CMV-seronegative. The CDR3 runs from the conserved cysteine through the conserved F or W. A D gene is named only where the DNA matches it firmly. Part of the rows lack a size; the others show once, few, many or a class for expanded clones.

CASSYSGTGINTIYF TGTGCCAGCAGTTACTCAGGGACAGGGATAAACACCATATATTTT NA TRBV6-5 TRBD1 TRBJ1-3
CASSDGGIDEQFF TGTGCCAGCAGTGATGGGGGGATCGATGAGCAGTTCTTC NA TRBV2 NA TRBJ2-1
CASSIVYRGLETQYF TGTGCCAGTAGTATAGTCTACAGGGGGCTTGAGACCCAGTACTTC NA TRBV19 TRBD1 TRBJ2-5
CASSITGTGTYEQYF TGTGCCAGCAGCATCACCGGGACAGGGACCTACGAGCAGTACTTC NA TRBV9 TRBD1 TRBJ2-7
CASSGNYRELAKNIQYF TGTGCCAGCAGTGGCAACTACAGGGAACTAGCCAAAAACATTCAGTACTTC NA TRBV25-1 NA TRBJ2-4
CASSQDGYGYTF TGCGCCAGCAGCCAAGACGGCTATGGCTACACCTTC NA TRBV4-1 NA TRBJ1-2
CSVKRQGMFYEQYF TGCAGCGTTAAACGACAGGGGATGTTCTACGAGCAGTACTTC once TRBV29-1 TRBD1 TRBJ2-7
CASSLLRGYEQYF TGCGCCAGCAGCTTGTTAAGGGGATACGAGCAGTACTTC NA TRBV5-1 NA TRBJ2-7
CASDPGGSYNEQFF TGTGCCAGCGACCCGGGTGGCTCCTACAATGAGCAGTTCTTC NA TRBV7-3 NA TRBJ2-1
CAISDRDYGYTF TGTGCCATCAGTGACAGGGACTATGGCTACACCTTC NA TRBV10-3 NA TRBJ1-2
CASSLVPGTEAFF TGTGCCAGCAGCTTAGTTCCCGGGACTGAAGCTTTCTTT NA TRBV7-9 NA TRBJ1-1
CASSEEGEHGSNQPQHF TGTGCCAGCAGTGAGGAGGGTGAACACGGTAGCAATCAGCCCCAGCATTTT NA TRBV6-1 NA TRBJ1-5
CASSLYSSQETQYF TGTGCCAGCAGTTTATACAGCTCCCAAGAGACCCAGTACTTC NA TRBV28 NA TRBJ2-5
CAWSRGQAGELFF TGTGCCTGGAGCAGAGGACAGGCCGGGGAGCTGTTTTTT once TRBV30 TRBD1 TRBJ2-2
CASSVDRAFYSTDTQYF TGTGCCAGCAGCGTGGACAGGGCGTTTTACAGCACAGATACGCAGTATTTT NA TRBV9 TRBD1 TRBJ2-3
CASSSSTGGIGSSYEQYF TGTGCCAGCAGCTCTTCGACAGGGGGCATAGGTTCCTCCTACGAGCAGTACTTC NA TRBV5-6 TRBD1 TRBJ2-7
CASYHPGESPQHF TGTGCCAGCTACCATCCGGGGGAAAGTCCCCAGCATTTT few TRBV19 NA TRBJ1-5
CASRRDRTNQPQHF TGTGCCAGCAGGAGAGACAGGACGAATCAGCCCCAGCATTTT NA TRBV2 NA TRBJ1-5
CASSVSGSYEQYF TGTGCCAGCTCAGTGAGCGGCTCCTACGAGCAGTACTTC NA TRBV2 NA TRBJ2-7
CASSWNSQGAGGYTF TGCGCCAGCAGCTGGAACTCACAGGGGGCAGGAGGCTACACCTTC NA TRBV5-1 TRBD1 TRBJ1-2
CASREGPPGAEAFF TGTGCCAGCAGAGAAGGTCCCCCAGGGGCTGAAGCTTTCTTT NA TRBV6-1 NA TRBJ1-1
CASSFGLAENNEQFF TGTGCCAGCAGCTTCGGACTAGCGGAAAACAATGAGCAGTTCTTC NA TRBV7-9 TRBD2 TRBJ2-1